This is a list of T cell receptor beta chains from one sample in a study of cytomegalovirus exposure and HLA in healthy donors. The data were produced by immunoSEQ multiplex PCR, yet TCRdb's version contains in-frame clones alone and is incomplete. The table shows 80,000 to 95,000 clones, with approximately 70% occurring only once. The specimen sequenced was PBMCs. Every receptor here comes from a woman between 45 and 60 years old in good health and CMV-seropositive. The CDR3 runs from the conserved cysteine through the conserved F or W. Each record gives: clone size, V gene, D gene, J gene, CDR3 protein, CDR3 DNA. The D gene is left open where the match is weak. Some rows mark clone size as missing; the rest say once, few, many or name a class of expanded clone.

NA	TRBV29-1	TRBD2	TRBJ2-3	CSGGVRAGGAETQYF	TGCAGCGGGGGGGTCCGAGCGGGGGGTGCCGAGACGCAGTATTTT
NA	TRBV9	TRBD2	TRBJ2-7	CASSPGGAGGQGQYF	TGTGCCAGCAGCCCGGGGGGGGCGGGAGGGCAAGGGCAGTACTTC
NA	TRBV5-3	NA	TRBJ2-3	CARGRRGHPPRTQYF	TGTGCCAGAGGCCGCAGGGGACACCCTCCCCGGACGCAGTATTTT
few	TRBV5-6	TRBD1	TRBJ1-2	CATRTGYYGYTF	TGTGCCACCCGGACAGGGTACTATGGCTACACCTTC
NA	TRBV7-9	NA	TRBJ2-6	CASSPSRPGSGANVLTF	TGTGCCAGCAGCCCATCCCGGCCAGGGTCTGGGGCCAACGTCCTGACTTTC
NA	TRBV6-1	NA	TRBJ2-3	CASSSINTQYF	TGTGCCAGCAGTAGCATAAATACGCAGTATTTT
NA	TRBV2	TRBD2	TRBJ2-5	CASSEIGRGEETQYF	TGTGCCAGCAGTGAGATCGGGCGGGGGGAAGAGACCCAGTACTTC
NA	TRBV6-1	NA	TRBJ2-3	CASSGTRGADTQYF	TGTGCCAGCAGCGGGACAAGGGGCGCAGATACGCAGTATTTT
NA	TRBV27	TRBD1	TRBJ1-1	CASSRTGGNTEAFF	TGTGCCAGCAGCCGGACAGGGGGAAACACTGAAGCTTTCTTT
NA	TRBV2	TRBD1	TRBJ2-1	CASSEVRQGWQFF	TGTGCCAGCAGTGAAGTCCGACAGGGCTGGCAGTTCTTC
NA	TRBV5-1	TRBD1	TRBJ1-4	CASSFGQGRSTNEKLFF	TGCGCCAGCAGCTTCGGACAGGGGAGGTCGACTAATGAAAAACTGTTTTTT
NA	TRBV7-9	TRBD1	TRBJ2-3	CSSSLGDRGVGVYTDTQYF	TGTTCCAGCAGCTTAGGGGACAGGGGAGTGGGGGTCTACACAGATACGCAGTATTTT
NA	TRBV29-1	NA	TRBJ2-3	CSVGGLRTDTQYF	TGCAGCGTTGGTGGGTTGAGGACAGATACGCAGTATTTT
NA	TRBV2	NA	TRBJ1-2	CASSRDFYHTF	TGTGCCAGCAGCCGGGACTTCTACCACACCTTC
NA	TRBV11-2	NA	TRBJ2-7	CASSARDIPYEQYF	TGTGCCAGTAGCGCCCGGGACATCCCGTACGAGCAGTACTTC
NA	TRBV7-9	NA	TRBJ2-7	CASSYNQGGSTYEQYF	TGTGCCAGCAGCTACAATCAGGGAGGCTCGACCTACGAGCAGTACTTC
NA	TRBV7-7	NA	TRBJ2-5	CASSLGGWAQETQYF	TGTGCTAGCAGCTTAGGTGGTTGGGCCCAAGAGACCCAGTACTTC
once	TRBV28	TRBD1	TRBJ1-4	CASSLRAGGEKLFF	TGTGCCAGCAGTTTAAGGGCAGGGGGTGAAAAACTGTTTTTT
NA	TRBV19	NA	TRBJ2-7	CASSIGTNTYEQYF	TGTGCCAGTAGTATTGGGACAAATACCTACGAGCAGTACTTC
once	TRBV27	NA	TRBJ1-5	CASTSGGTQPQHF	TGTGCCAGCACTTCTGGGGGGACTCAGCCCCAGCATTTT
NA	TRBV28	NA	TRBJ2-5	CASSLPGTPGETQYF	TGTGCCAGCAGTTTACCGGGGACTCCGGGGGAGACCCAGTACTTC
NA	TRBV30	TRBD2	TRBJ2-3	CAWARTSSYTDTQYF	TGTGCCTGGGCCCGGACTAGCTCTTACACAGATACGCAGTATTTT
once	TRBV4-1	TRBD1	TRBJ1-2	CASSPTISRDRGLGGYTF	TGCGCCAGCAGCCCAACAATATCCCGGGACAGGGGGCTCGGGGGCTACACCTTC
NA	TRBV4-1	TRBD2	TRBJ2-5	CASSQDGTSGGETQYF	TGCGCCAGCAGCCAAGATGGGACTAGCGGGGGAGAGACCCAGTACTTC
NA	TRBV7-9	TRBD2	TRBJ2-5	CASSLVGLAGGETQYF	TGTGCCAGCAGCTTAGTGGGGCTAGCGGGAGGAGAGACCCAGTACTTC
NA	TRBV11-2	NA	TRBJ2-3	CASSQVGLPPGTDTQYF	TGTGCCAGCAGCCAGGTGGGACTCCCACCGGGGACAGATACGCAGTATTTT
NA	TRBV27	NA	TRBJ2-5	CASRLAGGLETQYF	TGTGCCAGCCGCTTGGCAGGGGGGTTAGAGACCCAGTACTTC
NA	TRBV7-9	TRBD1	TRBJ1-6	CSVEPSQGARSPLHF	TGTTCCGTCGAGCCCTCCCAGGGGGCAAGGTCACCCCTCCACTTT
few	TRBV5-1	NA	TRBJ1-3	CASSSGGYGQNTIYF	TGCGCCAGCAGCTCAGGAGGGTATGGCCAGAACACCATATATTTT
NA	TRBV6-5	TRBD2	TRBJ2-1	CASSYASSGEQFF	TGTGCCAGCAGTTACGCGTCTAGCGGTGAGCAGTTCTTC
once	TRBV4-2	NA	TRBJ1-1	CASRRGGVSDTEAFF	TGTGCCAGCAGACGGGGTGGGGTGTCGGACACTGAAGCTTTCTTT
NA	TRBV9	TRBD1	TRBJ1-1	CASSVVLTPGQRNTEAFF	TGTGCCAGCAGCGTAGTGTTAACCCCGGGACAGAGGAACACTGAAGCTTTCTTT
NA	TRBV5-6	NA	TRBJ1-5	CASRPRGPYSNQPQHF	TGTGCCAGCAGGCCCAGGGGACCCTATAGCAATCAGCCCCAGCATTTT
few	TRBV27	NA	TRBJ1-2	CASSLREPAHGYTF	TGTGCCAGCAGTTTAAGGGAGCCGGCACATGGCTACACCTTC
NA	TRBV5-6	TRBD1	TRBJ1-2	CASSATRGLDGYTF	TGTGCCAGCAGCGCGACCAGGGGGTTGGATGGCTACACCTTC
few	TRBV6-5	NA	TRBJ1-1	CASSYRQGALSTEAFF	TGTGCCAGCAGTTACAGGCAAGGGGCTTTGTCCACTGAAGCTTTCTTT